This T cell receptor beta chain was captured in a study of blood T cell repertoires in COVID-19. Profiled with immunoSEQ multiplex PCR; TCRdb holds only in-frame clones, not every one. The data show roughly 150,000 clones, under 85% seen once. Individuals aged roughly 18 to 90 years were recruited from about two dozen US areas. Clinical history reported by participants formed the basis on which cohorts were assigned. Germline assignment: CDR1 SGHRS and CDR2 YFSETQ. V was pared by 3 bases and J by 8 bases, with 14 bases between. This CDR3 spans 13 amino acids. This chain links TRBV5-1 with TRBJ1-1, with D perhaps TRBD1 (6 bases). Sequenced input: PBMCs or T cells enriched from blood (not recorded which). This clonotype was obtained from a woman in her late teens or twenties who had been exposed to COVID-19. CDR3 amino acids: CASSSGQTGEAFF. CDR3 sequence (DNA): TGCGCCAGCAGCTCCGGACAGACGGGCGAAGCTTTCTTT.